This is a list of T cell receptor beta chains from one sample in a study of technical replicates of blood from several donors. Profiled with immunoSEQ multiplex PCR; TCRdb holds only in-frame clones, not every one. The sample lists tens of thousands of clones, about 91% occurring once. Sequences were obtained from T cells isolated from PBMCs. These TCRs come from a human donor in good health. Each CDR3 is given with its conserved first and last residue. Fields, in order: J gene, V gene, D gene, CDR3 DNA, CDR3 protein. A D gene is named only where the DNA matches it firmly.

TRBJ1-1	TRBV7-9	.	TGTGCCAGCAGCTTAGCGCGGGGGATGCCTGAAGCTTTCTTT	CASSLARGMPEAFF
TRBJ2-7	TRBV7-9	TRBD1	TGTGCCAGCAGCTCACTCTTACGACAGGGGTACGAGCAGTACTTC	CASSSLLRQGYEQYF
TRBJ1-1	TRBV27	TRBD1	TGTGCCAGCAGTTTGACAGGGGAGGCTGAAGCTTTCTTT	CASSLTGEAEAFF
TRBJ2-3	TRBV5-4	TRBD2	TGTGCCAGCAGCTTAGGTACTAGCGACACAGATACGCAGTATTTT	CASSLGTSDTDTQYF
TRBJ2-3	TRBV19	.	TGTGCCAGTAGTATATTGGGCGGGAGCACAGATACGCAGTATTTT	CASSILGGSTDTQYF
TRBJ2-7	TRBV6-1	.	TGTGCCAGCGAGTCGGTCGAGCAGTACTTC	CASESVEQYF
TRBJ2-7	TRBV28	.	.	CASSSSTGSYEQYF
TRBJ2-7	TRBV27	TRBD2	TGTGCCAGCAGCCAAACTAGCGGGAGAATCTACGAGCAGTACTTC	CASSQTSGRIYEQYF
TRBJ2-1	TRBV6-4	TRBD2	TGTGCCAGCAGTTCAACCGGGACTAACAATGAGCAGTTCTTC	CASSSTGTNNEQFF
TRBJ1-5	TRBV11-2	.	TGTGCCAGCAGCGAGGATTCGGCGAGTCAGCCCCAGCATTTT	CASSEDSASQPQHF
TRBJ2-3	TRBV28	.	TGTGCCAGCAGTTTGGCGGGTATCACAGATACGCAGTATTTT	CASSLAGITDTQYF
TRBJ2-3	TRBV7-9	TRBD2	TGTGCCAGCAGCTCCGAGCGGGGGGCCGGGGATACGCAGTATTTT	CASSSERGAGDTQYF
TRBJ2-1	TRBV5-1	TRBD2	TGCGCCAGCAGCGTCGGACTAGCGGATTACAATGAGCAGTTCTTC	CASSVGLADYNEQFF
TRBJ1-5	TRBV29-1	.	TGCAGCGTTGCCCAGAATAGCAATCAGCCCCAGCATTTT	CSVAQNSNQPQHF
TRBJ1-1	TRBV5-1	TRBD1	TGCGCCAGCAGCTCGGGGGACAGTCAGGCTGAAGCTTTCTTT	CASSSGDSQAEAFF
TRBJ2-1	TRBV30	.	TGTGCCTGGCACCAGGAGGGGTACGTTGATGAGCAGTTCTTC	CAWHQEGYVDEQFF